This is a list of T cell receptor beta chains from one sample in a study of siplizumab effects on memory and regulatory T cells. Assay: immunoSEQ multiplex PCR; the TCRdb copy retains only in-frame clones and omits some. In the table there are approximately 94,000 clones, around 97% of which are singletons. Material for sequencing was naive CD4+ T cells sorted from blood. The receptor source for this set is a human donor in good health. Each CDR3 is given with its conserved first and last residue. D genes are given only for firm matches. Clone size, where shown, is once, few, many, or a class for clones that have expanded.

-	-	TRBV5-4	TRBJ1-2	TGTGCCAGCAGCTTGGGACAGGGCTACACCTTC	CASSLGQGYTF
TRBD1	-	TRBV12-5	TRBJ1-2	TGTGCTAGTGGTTTGGAAGGGGGCCCCCGCTATGGCTACACCTTC	CASGLEGGPRYGYTF
-	once	TRBV7-2	TRBJ1-2	TGTGCCAGCAGCTCCTACGTCCCGGTAGCTAACTATGGCTACACCTTC	CASSSYVPVANYGYTF
-	-	TRBV23-1	TRBJ1-5	TGCGCCAGCAGCCCGTACTCAAATCAGCCCCAGCATTTT	CASSPYSNQPQHF
-	-	TRBV7-4	TRBJ2-3	TGTGCCAGCAGCTTGTCTAGCCAGCCGATTGGGATAGATACGCAGTATTTT	CASSLSSQPIGIDTQYF
-	-	TRBV6-5	TRBJ1-1	TGTGCCAGCAGTTACGGGGGGCGGGTTAACACTGAAGCTTTCTTT	CASSYGGRVNTEAFF
-	-	TRBV12-5	TRBJ1-1	TGTGCTAGTGGCCGCCCGGGCATGAACACTGAAGCTTTCTTT	CASGRPGMNTEAFF
-	few	TRBV5-1	TRBJ1-1	TGCGCCAGCAGCTTGGAATTTTCGGGTACTGAAGCTTTCTTT	CASSLEFSGTEAFF
-	-	TRBV6-6	TRBJ2-2	TGTGCCAGCCAATACAGAGAATATAACACCGGGGAGCTGTTTTTT	CASQYREYNTGELFF
-	few	TRBV6-5	TRBJ1-6	TGTGCCAGCAGTTACTTCCAAGGTGGGAGAACACCCCTCCACTTT	CASSYFQGGRTPLHF
-	-	TRBV9	TRBJ2-3	TGTGCCAGCAGCGTAGTTCCTGATTCGGATACGCAGTATTTT	CASSVVPDSDTQYF
-	-	TRBV19	TRBJ2-3	TGTGCCAGTAGTAAGCCCCCCGGGGCTAGCACAGATACGCAGTATTTT	CASSKPPGASTDTQYF
-	-	TRBV10-1	TRBJ1-1	TGCGCCAGCAGCCTAGAGCAGGGACGGAACACTGAAGCTTTCTTT	CASSLEQGRNTEAFF
-	-	TRBV5-1	TRBJ2-1	TGCGCCAGCAGCTCGGTCACAGATTTCTACAATGAGCAGTTCTTC	CASSSVTDFYNEQFF
-	-	TRBV5-4	TRBJ2-7	TGTGCCAGCAGCTTGAATGAACTCCCGGTCCCGCGCTTC	CASSLNELPVPRF
-	-	TRBV28	TRBJ2-5	TGTGCCAGCAGCCGGGGAGGTCAAGAGACCCAGTACTTC	CASSRGGQETQYF
TRBD1	-	TRBV2	TRBJ2-5	TGTGCCAGCAGAGCCTCCGGACAGGGACGAGGGGAGACCCAGTACTTC	CASRASGQGRGETQYF
TRBD1	-	TRBV27	TRBJ1-2	TGTGCCAGCAGTTTAGTGTTAGGACAGGGGTCTGGCTACACCTTC	CASSLVLGQGSGYTF
TRBD1	-	TRBV11-3	TRBJ2-3	TGTGCCAGCAGCTTAGAAGGGGGCGAAGATACGCAGTATTTT	CASSLEGGEDTQYF
-	-	TRBV28	TRBJ2-5	-	CASSILGGYQETQYF
-	once	TRBV6-1	TRBJ1-2	TGTGCCAGCAGTGAAATTAAGAGTGGGGTTATTGGCTACACCTTC	CASSEIKSGVIGYTF
-	few	TRBV2	TRBJ2-7	TGTGCCAGCAGTGGGGATTACGAGCAGTACTTC	CASSGDYEQYF
-	-	TRBV6-5	TRBJ1-4	TGTGCCAGCAGTTACTCGAAAACAGGGTTGGAAAAACTGTTTTTT	CASSYSKTGLEKLFF
-	-	TRBV28	TRBJ2-7	TGTGCCAGCAACTGGGACCTCCCCTCCGAGCAGTACTTC	CASNWDLPSEQYF
-	-	TRBV27	TRBJ2-3	TGTGCCAGCAGACTTTTTCGGGCTGTGAGCACAGATACGCAGTATTTT	CASRLFRAVSTDTQYF
TRBD1	-	TRBV28	TRBJ1-5	TGTGCCAGCAGTTTAGGGGGACAGTCTATCGATCAGCCCCAGCATTTT	CASSLGGQSIDQPQHF
-	-	TRBV19	TRBJ1-5	TGTGCCAGTAGTATAGCCCCCACAGGTTTCGGTCAGCCCCAGCATTTT	CASSIAPTGFGQPQHF
-	-	TRBV6-5	TRBJ2-5	TGTGCCAGCAGTTTATTACAGGCGGCGGTGCAGACCCAGTACTTC	CASSLLQAAVQTQYF
TRBD2	-	TRBV10-1	TRBJ2-3	TGCGCCAGCAGTGAGTCGGCTAGCGGGGGATCCCCCACAGATACGCAGTATTTT	CASSESASGGSPTDTQYF
TRBD1	-	TRBV19	TRBJ2-3	TGTGCCAGTAGTGCAGGGGGCCTCACAGATACGCAGTATTTT	CASSAGGLTDTQYF
-	few	TRBV11-2	TRBJ2-7	TGTGCCAGCAGCTGGACCCCTCTCGCCCACGAGCAGTACTTC	CASSWTPLAHEQYF
TRBD2	-	TRBV7-3	TRBJ2-2	TGTGCCAGCAGCCCCCTACCGGGACTAGCCACCGGGGAGCTGTTTTTT	CASSPLPGLATGELFF
-	-	TRBV7-9	TRBJ1-1	TGTGCCAGCAGCTCCTTCCTACCGGGACCTTCAAACATGAACACTGAAGCTTTCTTT	CASSSFLPGPSNMNTEAFF
TRBD2	-	TRBV4-3	TRBJ2-5	TGCGCCAGCAGCCTAGGGACTAGCGGGGGGTCACTAGAGACCCAGTACTTC	CASSLGTSGGSLETQYF
TRBD1	-	TRBV5-1	TRBJ1-3	TGCGCCAGCAGCCGTTCCGGGACAGGGGACGGAAACACCATATATTTT	CASSRSGTGDGNTIYF
-	-	TRBV4-3	TRBJ2-5	TGCGCCAGCAGCCAAGTCGATCCCTGGACTGGACAAGAGACCCAGTACTTC	CASSQVDPWTGQETQYF
TRBD2	-	TRBV6-5	TRBJ2-2	TGTGCCAGCAGTTTAGCGGGGGGTAACACCGGGGAGCTGTTTTTT	CASSLAGGNTGELFF
-	-	TRBV28	TRBJ2-7	TGTGCCAGCAGTTTATGGGAGGCGGAAATGTACGAGCAGTACTTC	CASSLWEAEMYEQYF
-	-	TRBV10-3	TRBJ1-1	TGTGCCACCAGTTGGGACACTGAAGCTTTCTTT	CATSWDTEAFF
TRBD2	-	TRBV27	TRBJ2-1	TGTGCCAGCAGTGTTTCTAGCGGGAGATACAATGAGCAGTTCTTC	CASSVSSGRYNEQFF
-	-	TRBV20-1	TRBJ1-1	TGCAGTGCCCGGATCGGAGAGAAAGCTTTCTTT	CSARIGEKAFF
-	-	TRBV27	TRBJ1-5	TGTGCCAGCAGTTTCCACGGGCAGCCCCAGCATTTT	CASSFHGQPQHF